The sequence of this T cell receptor (beta chain) was determined in a study of cytomegalovirus exposure and HLA in healthy donors. Findings and caveats of the study: TCR sequences were mostly rare, though some public TCRs occurred in many donors.

Comments on this clone: Its matching antigen is unknown.

The PCR made use of 60 Vbeta and 13 Jbeta primers. Profiling relied on immunoSEQ multiplex PCR, and the TCRdb table lists in-frame clones only, not all of them. The sample holds under 90,000 clones, roughly 80% seen once. This CDR3 region has 18 residues. V lost 11 bases to trimming and J lost 9 bases; unmatched junction nucleotides: 25. The germline V gene encodes CDR1 MDHEN and CDR2 SYDVKM. This chain links TRBV28 with TRBJ1-5; 10 bases match TRBD1. This TCR derives from a man aged 35 to 55 in good health and CMV-seronegative. The sequenced sample consisted of PBMCs. CDR3 sequence (DNA): TGTGCCGCGCTGGGCGGGACAGGGGTTCGTTGGGGAGTGGGGCCCCAGCATTTT. This translates into CAALGGTGVRWGVGPQHF.